This T cell receptor beta chain was found in a study of cytomegalovirus exposure and HLA in healthy donors. The approximately 120-subject validation cohort, separate from the approximately 670-subject first cohort, included the donors. V was clipped by 2 bases and J by 5 bases; unmatched bases: 10. The germline CDR1 and CDR2 sequences are SGHDT and YYEEEE. The CDR3 length is 16 residues. The data were produced by immunoSEQ multiplex PCR, yet TCRdb's version contains in-frame clones alone and is incomplete. This table has 120,000 to 150,000 clones, roughly 91% appearing once. The sample consisted of PBMCs. This receptor was obtained from a woman aged 18-29 years in good health and CMV-seropositive. This chain connects TRBV5-6 to TRBJ2-5, with 9 nucleotides matching TRBD1. CDR3 sequence reads: CASSLPPGQGRETQYF. The DNA of the CDR3 is TGTGCCAGCAGCTTACCCCCGGGACAGGGAAGGGAGACCCAGTACTTC.